This TCR beta chain appears in the sequencing data of a study of blood T cell repertoires in COVID-19. Turning to the study itself: Donors in the United States, Italy and Spain gave samples during acute or convalescent COVID-19. Nucleic acid was either cDNA or gDNA, and it came from T cells, B-cell-depleted T cells, or PBMCs.

V dropped 3 bases and J dropped 5 bases, with 11 bases sitting between them. The CDR3 consists of 14 residues. Germline V gene lookup returns CDR1 MNHNS and CDR2 SASEGT. Original processing methods: Cell counts per sample came from amplifying reference gene primers. TCRdb's copy holds only in-frame clones and misses some; the assay was immunoSEQ multiplex PCR. The V and J calls and clone size are taken from that table; D and trimming were inferred from the DNA. The sample holds under 130,000 clones, roughly 90% seen once. Specimen: peripheral blood. The gene calls are TRBV6-1 and TRBJ1-5, with a tentative D call TRBD1 (5 bases). The TCR was taken from a woman aged 55-70 years with acute or convalescent COVID-19. This CDR3 reads CASSEGGGDQPQHF. The CDR3 coding sequence is TGTGCCAGCAGTGAGGGGGGAGGGGATCAGCCCCAGCATTTT.